This entry describes one T cell receptor beta chain. This entry is derived from a study of blood T cell repertoires in COVID-19. Whole-study context: Spain, Italy and the United States supplied samples that represented acute and convalescent COVID-19. Sources were T cells, B-cell-depleted T cells, or PBMCs; the material itself was cDNA or gDNA.

Authors' analysis steps: For nucleated cells, counts were estimated from reference gene primer amplification. TCRdb keeps only in-frame clones here, not all; method: immunoSEQ multiplex PCR. The V and J calls and clone size were taken over from that table, and D and trimming were inferred from the DNA. The sample consists of 40,000 to 60,000 clones, about 63% of them appearing once. Germline V gene sequence: CDR1 SNHLY, CDR2 FYNNEI. The ends were cut back, 6 bases at V and 0 bases at J, with 5 bases in the middle. This CDR3 has 13 amino acids. Sequenced input: peripheral blood. This TCR was sampled from a woman in her sixties or seventies with acute or convalescent COVID-19. This sequence joins TRBV2 and TRBJ2-2, with a tentative D call TRBD1 (5 bases). The CDR3 DNA reads as TGTGCCAGCAGGACAGCGAACACCGGGGAGCTGTTTTTT. This sequence encodes CASRTANTGELFF.